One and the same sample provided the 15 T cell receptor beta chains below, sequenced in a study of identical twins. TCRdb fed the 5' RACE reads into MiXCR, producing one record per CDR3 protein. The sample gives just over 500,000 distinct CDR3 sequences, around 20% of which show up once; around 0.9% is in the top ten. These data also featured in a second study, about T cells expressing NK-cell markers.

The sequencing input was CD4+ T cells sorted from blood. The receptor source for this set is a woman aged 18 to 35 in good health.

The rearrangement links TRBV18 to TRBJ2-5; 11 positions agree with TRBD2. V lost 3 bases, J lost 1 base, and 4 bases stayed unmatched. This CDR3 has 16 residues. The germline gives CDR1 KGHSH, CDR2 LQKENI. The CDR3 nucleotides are TGTGCCAGCTCACCTATAGCGGGAGGGACCCAAGAGACCCAGTACTTC. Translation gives CASSPIAGGTQETQYF.

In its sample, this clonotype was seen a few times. In nucleotides, the CDR3 is TGCGCCAGCAGCTTGGGGCCAGAGGGTACCGGGGAGCTGTTTTTT. Encoded protein: CASSLGPEGTGELFF. This chain uses TRBV5-1 with TRBJ2-2, with D perhaps matching TRBD2 (5 bases). This CDR3 contains 15 residues. CDR1 is SGHRS and CDR2 is YFSETQ in the germline V gene. The V end lost 0 bases, the J end lost 5 bases, and 11 bases lay between the germline ends.

This CDR3 is CASSLMLAGFARGAGELFF. DNA for the CDR3: TGTGCCAGCAGCTTAATGCTAGCGGGATTCGCCCGGGGGGCCGGGGAGCTGTTTTTT. The chain combines TRBV11-3 with TRBJ2-2; 9 bases are shared with TRBD2. This CDR3 contains 19 residues. V gave up 2 bases and J gave up 6 bases; unmatched junction bases: 16. Looked up from germline, CDR1 is SGHNT and CDR2 is YENEEA.

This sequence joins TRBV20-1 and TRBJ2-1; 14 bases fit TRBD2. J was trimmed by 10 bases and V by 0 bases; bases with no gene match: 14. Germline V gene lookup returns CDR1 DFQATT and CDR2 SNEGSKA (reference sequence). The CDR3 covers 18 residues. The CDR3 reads CSARDLLRLAGGTNEQFF. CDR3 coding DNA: TGCAGTGCTAGAGATCTCTTGAGACTAGCGGGGGGGACTAACGAGCAGTTCTTC.

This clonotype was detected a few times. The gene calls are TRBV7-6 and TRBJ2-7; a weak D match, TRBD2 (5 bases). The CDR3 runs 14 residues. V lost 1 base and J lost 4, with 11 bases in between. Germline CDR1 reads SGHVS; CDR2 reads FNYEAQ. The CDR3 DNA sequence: TGTGCCAGCAGCTTAGAAGAGGGTTTGTACGAGCAGTACTTC. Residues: CASSLEEGLYEQYF.

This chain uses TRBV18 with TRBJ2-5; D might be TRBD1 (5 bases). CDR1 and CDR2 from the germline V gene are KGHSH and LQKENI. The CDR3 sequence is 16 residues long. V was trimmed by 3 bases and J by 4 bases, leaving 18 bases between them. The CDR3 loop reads CASSPQQGSPGETQYF. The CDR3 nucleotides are TGTGCCAGCTCACCCCAGCAGGGATCCCCGGGAGAGACCCAGTACTTC.

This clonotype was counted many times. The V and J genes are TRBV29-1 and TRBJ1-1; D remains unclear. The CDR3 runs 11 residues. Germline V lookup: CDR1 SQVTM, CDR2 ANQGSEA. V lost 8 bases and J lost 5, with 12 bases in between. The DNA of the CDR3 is TGCAGCACCCGTTGGGATACTGAAGCTTTCTTT. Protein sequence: CSTRWDTEAFF.

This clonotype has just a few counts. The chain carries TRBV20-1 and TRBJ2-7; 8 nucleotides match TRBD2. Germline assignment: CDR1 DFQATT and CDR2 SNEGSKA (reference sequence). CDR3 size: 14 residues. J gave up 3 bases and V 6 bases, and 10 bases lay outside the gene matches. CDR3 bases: TGCAGTGCCCTCGCGGGGGGCAAATACTACGAGCAGTACTTC. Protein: CSALAGGKYYEQYF.

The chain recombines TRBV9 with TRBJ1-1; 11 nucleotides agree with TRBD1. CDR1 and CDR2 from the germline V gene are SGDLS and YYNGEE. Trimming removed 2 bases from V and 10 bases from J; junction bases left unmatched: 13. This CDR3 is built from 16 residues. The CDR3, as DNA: TGTGCCAGCAGCGTTTTTGGGACAGGGGGTATCAGTAGAGCTTTCTTT. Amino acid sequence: CASSVFGTGGISRAFF.

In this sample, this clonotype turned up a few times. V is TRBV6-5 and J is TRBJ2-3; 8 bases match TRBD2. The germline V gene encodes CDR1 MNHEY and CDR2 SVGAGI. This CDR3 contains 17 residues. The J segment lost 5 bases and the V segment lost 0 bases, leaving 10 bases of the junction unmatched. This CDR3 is CASSYSQSSGVGDTQYF. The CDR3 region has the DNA TGTGCCAGCAGTTACTCTCAGAGTAGCGGGGTCGGAGATACGCAGTATTTT.

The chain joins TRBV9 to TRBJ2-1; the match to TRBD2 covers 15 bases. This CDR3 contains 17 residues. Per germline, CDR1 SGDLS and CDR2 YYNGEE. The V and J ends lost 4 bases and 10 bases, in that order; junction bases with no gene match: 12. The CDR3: CASSTDPGLAGGREQFF. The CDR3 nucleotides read TGTGCCAGCAGCACAGATCCGGGACTAGCGGGAGGCCGCGAGCAGTTCTTC.

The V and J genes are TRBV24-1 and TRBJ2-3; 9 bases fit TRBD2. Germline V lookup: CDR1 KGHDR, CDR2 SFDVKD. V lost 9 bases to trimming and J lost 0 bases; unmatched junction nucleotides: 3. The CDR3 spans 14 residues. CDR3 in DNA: TGTGCCACCGCTAGCGGGACTAGCACAGATACGCAGTATTTT. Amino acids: CATASGTSTDTQYF.

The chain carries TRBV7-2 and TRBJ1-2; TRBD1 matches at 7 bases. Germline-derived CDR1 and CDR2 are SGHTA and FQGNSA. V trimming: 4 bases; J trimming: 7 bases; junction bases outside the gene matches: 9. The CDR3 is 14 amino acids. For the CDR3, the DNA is TGTGCCAGCAGCTCTCCGGACAGGAGTTTTGGCTACACCTTC. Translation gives CASSSPDRSFGYTF.

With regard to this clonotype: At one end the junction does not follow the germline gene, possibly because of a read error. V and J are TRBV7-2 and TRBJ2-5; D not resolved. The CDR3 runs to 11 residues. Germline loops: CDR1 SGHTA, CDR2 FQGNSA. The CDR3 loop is CASSFMVHENF. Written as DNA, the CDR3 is TGTGCCAGCAGCTTCATGGTCCACGAGAACTTC.

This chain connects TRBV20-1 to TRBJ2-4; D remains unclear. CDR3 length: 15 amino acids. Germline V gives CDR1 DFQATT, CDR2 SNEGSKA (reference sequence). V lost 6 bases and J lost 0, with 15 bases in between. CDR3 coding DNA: TGCAGTGCGAGGAAAAACTATCTAGCCAAAAACATTCAGTACTTC. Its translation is CSARKNYLAKNIQYF.